Each of the 21 T cell receptor beta chains below was sequenced from the same sample in a study of CD8 T cells in ankylosing spondylitis. The antigens of these receptors remain unknown. Study-level findings and limits: Characteristic of ankylosing spondylitis blood, it appeared, was a TCR beta motif comprising eight highly homologous variants.

TCRdb itself ran the 5' RACE reads through MiXCR, one entry per CDR3 protein. The sample contains around 770,000 distinct CDR3 sequences, under 20% of which appear only once. Input material: blood, either unsorted or a sorted T cell fraction (not recorded which). These TCRs come from a male donor with ankylosing spondylitis.

This clonotype was seen a few times. The chain has TRBV7-9 and TRBJ2-1, with 12 bases matching TRBD1. V lost 4 bases, J lost 8 bases, and 6 bases stayed unmatched. This CDR3 region has 15 residues. In germline, CDR1 is SEHNR, CDR2 FQNEAQ (reference sequence). CDR3 in DNA: TGTGCCAGCAGCTCCCGGGACAGGGGGCAAGATGAGCAGTTCTTC. Translated: CASSSRDRGQDEQFF.

Comments on this clonotype: One end of the junction fails to match germline, which may point to a read error. This sequence joins TRBV12-3 or TRBV12-4 and TRBJ1-4; TRBD1 matches at 8 bases. The CDR3 is 18 amino acids. This chain's CDR3 is CARSTTGPGGGSGEKLFF. CDR3 in DNA: TGTGCCCGCAGCACAACCGGGCCAGGGGGCGGGTCTGGTGAAAAACTGTTTTTT.

V and J are TRBV28 and TRBJ2-1; D possibly corresponds to TRBD2 (7 bases). The CDR3 is 15 residues long. Germline CDR1 and CDR2: MDHEN and SYDVKM. With 2 bases removed from V and 9 bases from J, the gap between germline ends came to 17 bases. CDR3 sequence reads: CASSLGYGGLGEQFF. CDR3 DNA sequence: TGTGCCAGCAGTTTAGGATACGGGGGGCTCGGTGAGCAGTTCTTC. The whole variable domain, remainder taken from reference TRBV28 and TRBJ2-1, is DVKVTQSSRYLVKRTGEKVFLECVQDMDHENMFWYRQDPGLGLRLIYFSYDVKMKEKGDIPEGYSVSREKKERFSLILESASTNQTSMYLCASSLGYGGLGEQFFGPGTRLTVL.

This chain connects TRBV2 to TRBJ1-4, with 9 bases lining up with TRBD1. V trimming: 6 bases; J trimming: 11 bases; junction bases outside the gene matches: 4. The CDR3 covers 12 residues. Germline V gives CDR1 SNHLY, CDR2 FYNNEI. The DNA for the CDR3 is TGTGCCAGCAGCACAGGGGGCGGGAAACTGTTTTTT. It encodes CASSTGGGKLFF.

V gene TRBV5-1 combines with J gene TRBJ1-1; TRBD1 is a possible D gene (6 bases). Deletions cut 1 base from V and 4 bases from J, with 11 bases between. This CDR3 has 14 residues. CDR1 and CDR2 (germline): SGHRS, YFSETQ. Here the CDR3 reads CASSLNGGSTEAFF. The CDR3 DNA reads as TGCGCCAGCAGCTTGAATGGGGGCAGCACTGAAGCTTTCTTT.

This clonotype was recorded a few times. J is TRBJ2-3 and V is TRBV9; D possibly corresponds to TRBD2 (6 bases). Germline CDR1 SGDLS, CDR2 YYNGEE. V lost 0 bases and J lost 4, with 15 bases in between. The CDR3 totals 16 residues. CDR3 amino acids: CASSVGVGEAPDTQYF. CDR3 in DNA: TGTGCCAGCAGCGTAGGGGTGGGGGAGGCTCCAGATACGCAGTATTTT.

This clonotype was seen only a few times. The V gene is TRBV5-1, the J gene TRBJ2-1; D perhaps matches TRBD2 (6 bases). V was clipped by 0 bases and J by 3 bases, with 10 bases between them. The CDR3 is made up of 15 amino acids. The germline V gene has CDR1 SGHRS and CDR2 YFSETQ. CDR3 protein: CASSLERLGYNEQFF. CDR3 DNA: TGCGCCAGCAGCTTGGAGCGACTAGGCTACAATGAGCAGTTCTTC.

The chain carries TRBV9 and TRBJ1-6, with TRBD1 matching 8 bases. J was trimmed by 7 bases and V by 3 bases; bases with no gene match: 3. From germline, CDR1 is SGDLS and CDR2 YYNGEE. The CDR3 has 14 amino acids. As DNA, the CDR3 is TGTGCCAGCAGCGACAGGGGGGGGAATTCACCCCTCCACTTT. Amino acids: CASSDRGGNSPLHF.

V is TRBV2 and J is TRBJ1-2; maybe TRBD1 (5 bases). CDR3 size: 13 residues. Trimming shortened V by 3 bases and J by 4 bases, and 9 bases separated the two germline ends. Germline values: CDR1 SNHLY, CDR2 FYNNEI. The CDR3 DNA is TGTGCCAGCAGTGATGGCGGGACCTATGGCTACACCTTC. Its protein is CASSDGGTYGYTF.

This clonotype was counted a few times. CDR3 amino acids: CASKDLNEKLFF. The CDR3 DNA sequence: TGTGCCAGCAAGGACCTAAATGAAAAACTGTTTTTT. This rearrangement joins TRBV12-3 or TRBV12-4 to TRBJ1-4; no firm D call. The CDR3 spans 12 residues. V lost 7 bases and J lost 5, with 8 bases in between.

V gene TRBV6-1 combines with J gene TRBJ2-7; D remains unclear. The V end lost 8 bases, the J end lost 2 bases, and 13 bases lay between the germline ends. This CDR3 is built from 13 residues. The germline V gene has CDR1 MNHNS and CDR2 SASEGT. DNA for the CDR3: TGTGCCAGCGGACGCGGAGCCACCTACGAGCAGTACTTC. Translated: CASGRGATYEQYF.

This sequence joins TRBV5-8 and TRBJ2-3; D remains ambiguous. The CDR3 has 13 amino acids. With 8 bases removed from V and 6 bases from J, the gap between germline ends came to 16 bases. CDR1 and CDR2 from the germline V gene are SGHTS and YDEGEE. DNA for the CDR3: TGTGCCAGGAGACCGGTCTACGGGGATACGCAGTATTTT. It is translated as CARRPVYGDTQYF.

This clonotype was seen more than once but under ten times. The gene calls are TRBV28 and TRBJ1-3; no firm D call. The CDR3 spans 13 residues. Germline V gives CDR1 MDHEN, CDR2 SYDVKM. V gave up 2 bases and J gave up 0 bases, with 2 bases separating them. Here the CDR3 DNA reads TGTGCCAGCAGTTTACTCTCTGGAAACACCATATATTTT. This gives the protein CASSLLSGNTIYF.

The chain combines TRBV5-1 with TRBJ1-1, with TRBD1 matching over 7 bases. This CDR3 contains 18 residues. Germline V gene data show CDR1 as SGHRS and CDR2 as YFSETQ. The ends lost 1 base at V and 4 bases at J; junction bases unmatched: 16. The CDR3 loop is CASSLSRDSRRLSTEAFF. In nucleotides, the CDR3 is TGCGCCAGCAGCTTGTCTCGGGACAGCCGCCGCTTGAGCACTGAAGCTTTCTTT.

This clonotype was counted ten times or more. The CDR3 sequence is CASSFTGGPTDTQYF. CDR3 coding DNA: TGCGCCAGCAGTTTCACGGGAGGGCCAACAGATACGCAGTATTTT. This chain links TRBV5-1 with TRBJ2-3; 8 bases match TRBD2. The V segment lost 5 bases and the J segment 3 bases; nucleotides outside the gene matches: 8. Germline loops: CDR1 SGHRS, CDR2 YFSETQ. The CDR3 runs 15 residues.

The chain recombines TRBV19 with TRBJ2-7; D remains unclear. Germline values: CDR1 LNHDA, CDR2 SQIVND (reference sequence). Trimming left V 5 bases short and J 0 bases short, with 8 bases between. The CDR3 is 13 amino acids. CDR3 sequence: CASSPDDSYEQYF. For the CDR3, the DNA is TGTGCCAGTAGTCCGGACGACTCCTACGAGCAGTACTTC.

The chain links TRBV2 to TRBJ2-7; D is possibly TRBD2 (6 bases). V lost 7 bases and J 2 bases, leaving 18 bases between the germline ends. This CDR3 has 15 residues. Germline V gene data show CDR1 as SNHLY and CDR2 as FYNNEI. The CDR3 bases are TGTGCCAGCACCGGGTTTGGGACGGGGGCCTACGAGCAGTACTTC. Amino acid sequence: CASTGFGTGAYEQYF.

The rearrangement joins TRBV20-1 to TRBJ2-1; D unclear. The CDR3 sequence is 14 residues long. Trimming shortened V by 3 bases and J by 3 bases, and 12 bases separated the two germline ends. Germline V lookup: CDR1 DFQATT, CDR2 SNEGSKA (reference sequence). CDR3 DNA sequence: TGCAGTGCTAGGGGGAAGCCCGACTACAATGAGCAGTTCTTC. Amino acids: CSARGKPDYNEQFF.

This clonotype has a handful of counts. This sequence joins TRBV5-1 and TRBJ2-2; 12 bases map to TRBD2. The ends lost 2 bases at V and 0 bases at J; junction bases unmatched: 5. Germline values: CDR1 SGHRS, CDR2 YFSETQ. CDR3 length equals 18 residues. The CDR3 sequence: CASSLIGLAGPNTGELFF. CDR3 bases: TGCGCCAGCAGCTTAATAGGACTAGCGGGACCGAACACCGGGGAGCTGTTTTTT.

V and J are TRBV7-2 and TRBJ2-3; D could derive from TRBD1 or TRBD2 (6 bases each). The germline gives CDR1 SGHTA, CDR2 FQGNSA. This CDR3 has 16 amino acids. Trimming stripped 5 bases from V and 6 bases from J, with 21 bases between. CDR3 sequence (DNA): TGTGCCAGCAGCAAACTACAGGACTATAGGGGGGATACGCAGTATTTT. Amino acids: CASSKLQDYRGDTQYF.

Note on this clonotype: The junction shows a germline mismatch at one end, possibly a read error. The gene calls are TRBV28 and TRBJ2-5; TRBD2 matches at 10 bases. CDR3 length: 14 amino acids. Germline lookup yields CDR1 MDHEN and CDR2 SYDVKM. The CDR3 DNA sequence: TGTACCAGCAGGCTAGCGGGGGAACAAGAGACCCAGTACTTC. Amino acid sequence: CTSRLAGEQETQYF.